A single T cell receptor (beta chain) is shown here with its context. As yet, its antigen is unknown. The data derive from a study of regulatory T cells in long-lasting Graves disease. Study background: Over 5 years of antithyroid drugs plus positive TSH receptor antibodies defined persistent Graves' disease. Study-wide results and caveats: Persistent disease favored TRBV28, TRBJ1-2 and TRBJ2-5. The small sample size may have reduced accuracy.

According to the study, TCR beta libraries were built with iRepertoire HTBI primers and CDR3-region Arm-PCR. TCRdb re-called the multiplex PCR reads with MiXCR, one entry per CDR3 protein. The table lists 650,000 to 850,000 distinct CDR3 sequences, 30% of them singletons. Stated time point: persistent/refractory GD, antithyroid drugs over 5 years with positive TRAb. Scientists built the TCR library using RNA that was extracted from PBMCs. The peripheral blood volume drawn was approximately 9 milliliters, and it was collected into EDTA tubes. The CDR3 runs 15 residues. V was pared by 3 bases and J by 2 bases, with 11 bases between.

Material: peripheral blood mononuclear cells (PBMCs), obtained when the disease was refractory, from a patient treated with antithyroid drugs. This receptor was obtained from a female donor with Graves disease. The chain uses TRBV12-3 or TRBV12-4 and TRBJ1-5; D unclear. Here the CDR3 DNA reads TGTGCCAGCAGTTTCGGGCCGCCTCGCAATCAGCCCCAGCATTTT. This translates into CASSFGPPRNQPQHF.